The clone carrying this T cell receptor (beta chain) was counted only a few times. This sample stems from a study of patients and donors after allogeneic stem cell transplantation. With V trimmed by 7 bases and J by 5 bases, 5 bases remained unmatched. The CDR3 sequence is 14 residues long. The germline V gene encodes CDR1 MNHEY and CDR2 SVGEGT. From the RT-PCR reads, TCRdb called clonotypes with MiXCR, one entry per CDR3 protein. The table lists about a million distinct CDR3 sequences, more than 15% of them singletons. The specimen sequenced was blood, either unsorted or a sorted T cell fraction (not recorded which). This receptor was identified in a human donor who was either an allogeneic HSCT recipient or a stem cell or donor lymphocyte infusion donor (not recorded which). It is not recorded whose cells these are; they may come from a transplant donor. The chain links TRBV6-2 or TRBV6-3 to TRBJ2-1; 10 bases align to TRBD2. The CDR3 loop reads CASTLAGADNEQFF. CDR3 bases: TGTGCCAGCACCCTAGCGGGGGCCGACAATGAGCAGTTCTTC.